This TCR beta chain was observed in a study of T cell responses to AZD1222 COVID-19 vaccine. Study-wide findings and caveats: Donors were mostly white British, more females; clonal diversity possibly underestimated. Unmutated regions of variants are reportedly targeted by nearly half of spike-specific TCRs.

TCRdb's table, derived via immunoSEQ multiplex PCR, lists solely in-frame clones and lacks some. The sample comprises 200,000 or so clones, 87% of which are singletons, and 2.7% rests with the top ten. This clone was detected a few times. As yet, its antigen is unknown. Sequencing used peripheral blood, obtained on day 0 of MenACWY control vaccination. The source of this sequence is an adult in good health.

The DNA of the CDR3 is TGTGCCAGCAGTGACAGGCCGACCGCTAATGAAAAACTGTTTTTT. Translation gives CASSDRPTANEKLFF. This chain joins TRBV6-1 and TRBJ1-4; D is uncertain. V lost 3 bases and J 3 bases, leaving 11 bases between the germline ends. Germline V gives CDR1 MNHNS, CDR2 SASEGT. The CDR3 totals 15 residues.